These T cell receptor beta chains were read from a single sample in a study of cytomegalovirus exposure and HLA in healthy donors. Sequencing used immunoSEQ multiplex PCR; TCRdb keeps in-frame clones, though not all of them. The repertoire holds approximately 160,000 clones, with about 90% as singletons. Sequenced: PBMCs. These receptors originate from a woman aged 18-29 years in good health and CMV-seropositive. Each CDR3 is given with its conserved first and last residue. D genes are given only for firm matches. Some rows have no size entry. The others give once, few or many, or a class for an expanded clone.

size,V,length,J,D,CDR3,DNA
.,TRBV30,12,TRBJ2-5,.,CAWSDQAETQYF,TGTGCCTGGAGCGACCAGGCGGAGACCCAGTACTTC
.,TRBV4-1,16,TRBJ2-5,.,CASSQEGLGVQETQYF,TGCGCCAGCAGCCAAGAAGGGTTGGGAGTCCAAGAGACCCAGTACTTC
.,TRBV11-3,14,TRBJ2-7,TRBD2,CASSLAAGVGEQYF,TGTGCCAGCAGCTTAGCGGCGGGAGTAGGCGAGCAGTACTTC
.,TRBV29-1,13,TRBJ2-7,.,CSVEDSPLYEQYF,TGCAGCGTTGAAGACTCCCCCCTCTACGAGCAGTACTTC
once,TRBV7-9,18,TRBJ2-7,.,CASSLRAPGGQVSYEQYF,TGTGCCAGCAGCCTGAGAGCGCCAGGGGGGCAGGTGTCCTACGAGCAGTACTTC
.,TRBV30,13,TRBJ1-6,.,CAWRGTGNSPLHF,TGTGCCTGGAGGGGGACTGGGAATTCACCCCTCCACTTT
.,TRBV10-2,16,TRBJ2-3,TRBD2,CASRSQGSGGRDTQYF,TGCGCCAGCAGAAGCCAGGGTAGCGGGGGCAGGGATACGCAGTATTTT
.,TRBV7-2,16,TRBJ2-3,TRBD2,CASKLAGVTAADTQYF,TGTGCCAGCAAACTAGCGGGAGTTACCGCCGCAGATACGCAGTATTTT
.,TRBV18,18,TRBJ2-1,TRBD2,CASSRTRLGLAGDSEQFF,TGTGCCAGCTCACGTACGAGACTGGGACTAGCGGGAGATAGCGAGCAGTTCTTC
.,TRBV29-1,12,TRBJ1-2,TRBD1,CSVGGQGGGYTF,TGCAGCGTTGGGGGACAGGGGGGCGGCTACACCTTC
.,TRBV11-2,16,TRBJ2-5,TRBD2,CASSSSSGGVPETQYF,TGTGCCAGCAGCTCATCTAGCGGGGGGGTCCCGGAGACTCAGTACTTC
.,TRBV7-2,16,TRBJ2-1,.,CASSPRDTYSYNEQFF,TGTGCCAGCAGCCCCCGGGACACCTATTCCTACAATGAGCAGTTCTTC
.,TRBV11-2,15,TRBJ1-4,TRBD1,CASSANRGLIEKLFF,TGTGCCAGCAGCGCCAACAGGGGGTTGATCGAAAAACTGTTTTTT
.,TRBV29-1,14,TRBJ2-1,.,CSGGSRRSYNEQFF,TGCAGCGGGGGAAGCAGGAGGTCCTACAATGAGCAGTTCTTC
.,TRBV4-2,17,TRBJ2-1,TRBD2,CASSQESLAGASNEQFF,TGTGCCAGCAGCCAAGAGTCCCTAGCGGGAGCTTCCAATGAGCAGTTCTTC
.,TRBV30,13,TRBJ2-7,.,CAWSAGGRYEQYF,TGTGCCTGGAGTGCTGGGGGCCGGTACGAGCAGTACTTC
.,TRBV30,15,TRBJ1-6,TRBD1,CAWRLQGLHNSPLHF,TGTGCCTGGAGATTACAGGGGCTCCATAATTCACCCCTCCACTTT
few,TRBV10-3,12,TRBJ2-7,TRBD2,CAISSSSGEQYF,TGTGCCATCAGTTCCTCTAGCGGCGAGCAGTACTTC
.,TRBV6-1,16,TRBJ2-5,TRBD1,CASSESGGAFRETQYF,TGTGCCAGCAGTGAATCAGGGGGCGCTTTCCGAGAGACCCAGTACTTC
once,TRBV7-3,17,TRBJ2-1,.,CASSLLGGGTSYNEQFF,TGTGCCAGCAGCTTACTTGGTGGGGGCACCTCCTACAATGAGCAGTTCTTC
.,TRBV19,16,TRBJ1-1,.,CASSAVIGQWNTEAFF,TGTGCCAGTAGTGCAGTCATTGGGCAGTGGAACACTGAAGCTTTCTTT
.,TRBV27,14,TRBJ1-2,.,CASSSTGPPWGYTF,TGTGCCAGCAGTTCCACAGGGCCCCCTTGGGGCTACACCTTC
.,TRBV5-1,16,TRBJ2-1,TRBD2,CASSLAAGALPNEQFF,TGCGCCAGCAGCTTAGCAGCGGGGGCCCTGCCCAATGAGCAGTTCTTC
.,TRBV7-9,15,TRBJ2-1,TRBD2,CASSPSGRDYNEQFF,TGTGCCAGCAGCCCTTCCGGGAGGGACTACAATGAGCAGTTCTTC
.,TRBV30,15,TRBJ2-3,TRBD1,CAWAGTGGWTDTQYF,TGTGCCTGGGCCGGGACAGGGGGGTGGACAGATACGCAGTATTTT
.,TRBV2,14,TRBJ1-4,TRBD1,CASSGDRGNEKLFF,TGTGCCAGCAGTGGTGACAGGGGCAATGAAAAACTGTTTTTT
.,TRBV29-1,16,TRBJ2-3,TRBD2,CSALGGWDRGTDTQYF,TGCAGCGCCTTGGGGGGGTGGGATCGTGGCACAGATACGCAGTATTTT
.,TRBV15,16,TRBJ2-5,.,CATSRQISAPRETQYF,TGTGCCACCAGCAGACAGATATCCGCTCCGCGGGAGACCCAGTACTTC
once,TRBV5-5,15,TRBJ1-6,.,CASSPGQIYNSPLHF,TGTGCCAGCAGCCCAGGACAGATTTATAATTCACCCCTCCACTTT
.,TRBV29-1,11,TRBJ2-2,.,CSVVLPGELFF,TGCAGCGTTGTACTCCCGGGGGAGCTGTTTTTT
.,TRBV7-9,12,TRBJ2-7,TRBD2,CAVWREGYEQYF,TGTGCCGTGTGGCGGGAGGGCTACGAGCAGTACTTC
.,TRBV4-2,15,TRBJ2-1,.,CASSLAVGANNEQFF,TGTGCCAGCAGCCTTGCGGTAGGGGCCAACAATGAGCAGTTCTTC
.,TRBV10-3,14,TRBJ1-5,TRBD1,CATSRDSSNQPQHF,TGTGCCACCTCTCGGGACAGCAGCAATCAGCCCCAGCATTTT
.,TRBV4-1,11,TRBJ2-5,.,CASSSSSTQYF,TGCGCCAGCAGCTCCTCGAGTACCCAGTACTTC
.,TRBV19,13,TRBJ1-4,.,CDIGPSTNEKLFF,TGTGACATTGGGCCTTCGACTAATGAAAAACTGTTTTTT